The rows below give T cell receptor beta chains drawn from one sample of a study of shared clonotypes between healthy human individuals. Only in-frame clones appear in the TCRdb table, and some are missing; sequencing was by immunoSEQ multiplex PCR. The sample has 600,000 or so clones, nearly 98% seen once. Source material: naive CD8+ T cells sorted from blood. These receptors came from a man aged 25 to 40 in good health. Each CDR3 is given with its conserved first and last residue. Each record gives: D gene, J gene, V gene, clone size, CDR3 protein, CDR3 DNA. A D gene is named only where the DNA matches it firmly. Size values are once, few and many counts, or a class for expanded clones, and some rows have none.

.,TRBJ1-1,TRBV4-3,.,CASSQGYSSSVTEAFF,TGCGCCAGCAGCCAAGGGTATAGCAGCAGTGTCACTGAAGCTTTCTTT
.,TRBJ2-1,TRBV4-1,.,CASSDQPISYNEQFF,TGCGCCAGCAGCGATCAGCCGATCTCCTACAATGAGCAGTTCTTC
.,TRBJ1-5,TRBV5-6,.,CASSAAGYRSNQPQHF,TGTGCCAGCAGCGCAGCGGGCTATAGGAGCAATCAGCCCCAGCATTTT
.,TRBJ1-3,TRBV7-9,.,CASSLLTPFSGNTIYF,TGTGCCAGCAGCTTACTCACACCGTTCTCTGGAAACACCATATATTTT
TRBD1,TRBJ2-1,TRBV11-2,.,CRGWDPFSYNEQFF,TGCAGGGGGTGGGATCCCTTCTCCTACAATGAGCAGTTCTTC
TRBD2,TRBJ2-4,TRBV7-9,once,CASSSGTRNIQYF,TGTGCCAGCAGCTCGGGGACTAGAAACATTCAGTACTTC
.,TRBJ1-3,TRBV10-2,.,CASRDNIDNGNTIYF,TGCGCCAGCAGGGACAACATAGATAATGGAAACACCATATATTTT
TRBD1,TRBJ1-2,TRBV9,.,CASSGSPGQGNYGYTF,TGTGCCAGCAGCGGTTCTCCCGGACAGGGAAACTATGGCTACACCTTC
.,TRBJ1-4,TRBV5-1,.,CASSWNQAAYEKLFF,TGCGCCAGCAGCTGGAACCAGGCGGCATATGAAAAACTGTTTTTT
.,TRBJ2-7,TRBV14,once,CASSPRDRGSYEQYF,TGTGCCAGCAGCCCCCGGGACCGCGGCTCCTACGAGCAGTACTTC
.,TRBJ2-3,TRBV9,.,CASSALSTDTQYF,TGTGCCAGCAGCGCGCTCAGCACAGATACGCAGTATTTT
.,TRBJ2-2,TRBV4-1,.,CASSQWGQQNTGELFF,TGCGCCAGCAGCCAATGGGGGCAACAGAACACCGGGGAGCTGTTTTTT
.,TRBJ2-4,TRBV7-9,.,CASSLGPGQGDIQYF,TGTGCCAGCAGCTTAGGTCCGGGCCAAGGGGACATTCAGTACTTC
.,TRBJ1-1,TRBV7-2,once,CASSPPDTTEAFF,TGTGCCAGCAGCCCTCCTGACACCACTGAAGCTTTCTTT
TRBD2,TRBJ2-1,TRBV27,once,CASSQAGVSYNEQFF,TGTGCCAGCAGTCAAGCGGGAGTCAGCTACAATGAGCAGTTCTTC
TRBD2,TRBJ2-1,TRBV7-9,.,CASSPRTSGRKAQYNEQFF,TGTGCCAGCAGCCCGAGGACTAGCGGGAGAAAGGCCCAGTACAATGAGCAGTTCTTC
TRBD2,TRBJ2-3,TRBV5-1,.,CASSYFGGRTDTQYF,TGCGCCAGCAGCTACTTTGGCGGGAGAACAGATACGCAGTATTTT
.,TRBJ2-7,TRBV10-3,.,CAISGKGTSAHEQYF,TGTGCCATCAGTGGAAAGGGGACATCCGCCCACGAGCAGTACTTC
.,TRBJ1-1,TRBV6-6,once,CASSYSVDRRNTEAFF,TGTGCCAGCAGTTACAGCGTTGACAGGCGGAACACTGAAGCTTTCTTT
.,TRBJ2-5,TRBV5-4,.,CASSSSVLKETQYF,TGTGCCAGCAGCTCCTCAGTGCTAAAAGAGACCCAGTACTTC
.,TRBJ2-2,TRBV9,.,CASSVGFGTGELFF,TGTGCCAGCAGCGTAGGCTTTGGGACCGGGGAGCTGTTTTTT
TRBD2,TRBJ2-7,TRBV5-8,once,CASSLTPAGGLEEQYF,TGTGCCAGCAGCTTGACCCCAGCGGGAGGGCTCGAAGAGCAGTACTTC
.,TRBJ1-2,TRBV7-9,.,CASSLLQGSNYGYTF,TGTGCCAGCAGCTTATTACAGGGATCTAACTATGGCTACACCTTC
TRBD1,TRBJ2-7,TRBV18,.,CASSPLRGRSYEQYF,TGTGCCAGCTCACCACTCAGGGGGCGAAGCTACGAGCAGTACTTC
TRBD1,TRBJ2-7,TRBV6-1,.,CASSEEAPDRAPSYEQYF,TGTGCCAGCAGTGAAGAAGCTCCAGACAGGGCCCCTTCCTACGAGCAGTACTTC
TRBD1,TRBJ2-2,TRBV27,.,CASSLTSDRGLFTGELFF,TGTGCCAGCAGTTTAACCTCGGACAGGGGGTTGTTCACCGGGGAGCTGTTTTTT
TRBD1,TRBJ2-3,TRBV6-5,.,CASSYAWDRSTDTQYF,TGTGCCAGCAGTTACGCCTGGGACAGAAGCACAGATACGCAGTATTTT
.,TRBJ1-4,TRBV28,.,CASRPGGPNEKLFF,TGTGCCAGCAGGCCCGGCGGGCCGAATGAAAAACTGTTTTTT
TRBD1,TRBJ2-2,TRBV7-9,.,CAGTGENTGELFF,TGTGCCGGTACAGGGGAGAACACCGGGGAGCTGTTTTTT
.,TRBJ1-2,TRBV29-1,.,CSVRTSSDYGYTF,TGCAGCGTGCGGACATCTAGCGACTATGGCTACACCTTC
TRBD1,TRBJ1-4,TRBV5-6,.,CASSVGPPTGAEKLFF,TGTGCCAGCAGCGTTGGGCCTCCGACAGGGGCCGAAAAACTGTTTTTT
TRBD2,TRBJ2-1,TRBV6-5,.,CASRETSGSLDEQFF,TGTGCCAGCAGGGAAACTAGCGGGAGTTTGGATGAGCAGTTCTTC
.,TRBJ2-3,TRBV7-9,.,CASSLLNGEKSDTQYF,TGTGCCAGCAGCTTATTAAACGGCGAGAAGTCAGATACGCAGTATTTT
.,TRBJ2-3,TRBV7-9,.,CASSSTQGASTDTQYF,TGTGCCAGCAGCTCCACACAGGGAGCTAGCACAGATACGCAGTATTTT
TRBD1,TRBJ2-2,TRBV4-1,.,CASSTNGDRGPPTGELFF,TGCGCCAGCAGCACTAACGGGGACAGGGGGCCCCCCACCGGGGAGCTGTTTTTT
.,TRBJ2-3,TRBV7-3,once,CASSPVGQGTDTQYF,TGTGCCAGCAGCCCTGTCGGGCAGGGCACAGATACGCAGTATTTT
.,TRBJ1-4,TRBV6-5,once,CASSYTSNEKLFF,TGTGCCAGCAGTTACACATCTAATGAAAAACTGTTTTTT
.,TRBJ2-4,TRBV5-6,.,CASSSDRVIQYF,TGTGCCAGCAGCTCAGACAGAGTCATTCAGTACTTC
TRBD2,TRBJ2-1,TRBV9,once,CASSGGTSPYNEQFF,TGTGCCAGCAGCGGGGGGACTAGCCCCTACAATGAGCAGTTCTTC
.,TRBJ2-1,TRBV10-3,.,CAISETGLREQFF,TGTGCCATCAGTGAAACAGGTCTTCGTGAGCAGTTCTTC
.,TRBJ2-1,TRBV4-1,.,CASSQDPQAGGEQFF,TGCGCCAGCAGCCAAGATCCCCAGGCCGGGGGTGAGCAGTTCTTC
.,TRBJ2-3,TRBV7-9,once,CAIDLKGRTDTQYF,TGTGCCATTGACCTTAAGGGCCGCACAGATACGCAGTATTTT
.,TRBJ2-2,TRBV7-9,.,CASRPNTGELFF,TGTGCCAGCAGACCGAACACCGGGGAGCTGTTTTTT
TRBD2,TRBJ2-2,TRBV6-5,.,CASSYPSGANTGELFF,TGTGCCAGCAGTTACCCCAGCGGGGCGAACACCGGGGAGCTGTTTTTT
TRBD2,TRBJ2-1,TRBV27,.,CASSPLGLAGMDEQFF,TGTGCCAGCAGTCCCTTGGGACTAGCGGGAATGGATGAGCAGTTCTTC